The subject of this entry is one TCR beta chain. The antigen remains undetermined. This sample was included in a study of T cell responses to AZD1222 COVID-19 vaccine. Trimming cost V 5 bases and J 3 bases, with 9 bases left between them. CDR3 length: 13 amino acids. Germline CDR1 is MGHRA and CDR2 is YSYEKL. Points from the study as a whole: Baseline seropositives among AZD1222 recipients totaled only five to seven. Repertoire collection took place solely once the T cell response had peaked.

This table comes from immunoSEQ multiplex PCR, and its TCRdb copy is limited to in-frame clones, with some not included. The table lists some 180,000 clones, 70% to 90% of them singletons. Material: peripheral blood, obtained on day 0 of AZD1222 vaccination. The sequence was obtained from an adult in good health. The V and J genes are TRBV4-1 and TRBJ2-3, with D unresolved. CDR3 amino acids: CASSTIPTDTQYF. Written as DNA, the CDR3 is TGCGCCAGCAGCACAATCCCTACAGATACGCAGTATTTT.